The 17 T cell receptor beta chains below come from one sample, sequenced in a study of Ad26.COV2.S vaccination and SARS-CoV-2 variants. Profiling relied on immunoSEQ multiplex PCR, and the TCRdb table lists in-frame clones only, not all of them. The table records about 680,000 clones, roughly 90% of them present only once. Treatment meaning: around 19 received Ad26.COV2.S at low or high dose, single or two shots; 5 received placebo; per-sample allocation not given. At day 63 after the first vaccine or placebo injection, samples were drawn. Sequenced here: peripheral blood, sampled in a trial of Ad26.COV2.S vaccine versus placebo. These TCRs come from a person between 18 and 65 years old who received the Ad26.COV2.S COVID-19 vaccine or a placebo.

This clone appeared many times. V is TRBV27 and J is TRBJ1-3, with D unresolved. This CDR3 is 14 amino acids long. Germline CDR1 is MNHEY and CDR2 is SMNVEV (reference sequence). V lost 3 bases, J lost 4 bases, and 10 bases lay in between. The CDR3 reads CASSLSDSGNTIYF. In DNA form, the CDR3 reads TGTGCCAGCAGTTTGAGTGACTCCGGAAACACCATATATTTT.

This rearrangement joins TRBV5-1 to TRBJ2-6; 8 nucleotides agree with TRBD2. CDR1 is SGHRS and CDR2 is YFSETQ in the germline V gene. V lost 3 bases and J lost 1; bases outside the gene matches: 6. The length of the CDR3 is 17 residues. The CDR3 DNA follows: TGCGCCAGCAGCTCAGGACTAGCTCAGTCTGGGGCCAACGTCCTGACTTTC. This gives the protein CASSSGLAQSGANVLTF.

The V gene is TRBV9, the J gene TRBJ1-2; tentatively, D is TRBD1 (6 bases). With 0 bases removed from V and 4 bases from J, the gap between germline ends came to 10 bases. CDR1 and CDR2 (germline): SGDLS, YYNGEE. The CDR3 loop spans 14 amino acids. CDR3 nucleotides: TGTGCCAGCAGCGTAGCGGCAGGGGCCTATGGCTACACCTTC. Translated: CASSVAAGAYGYTF.

In this sample, this clone turned up once. The sample has other DNA sequences that encode this CDR3 too. Here the CDR3 DNA reads TGTGCCAGCAGCCTAAGCACAGATACGCAGTATTTT. Amino acids: CASSLSTDTQYF. The chain couples TRBV3-1 (or the pseudogene TRBV3-2) to TRBJ2-3; D remains ambiguous. The CDR3 covers 12 residues. Germline values: CDR1 LGHDT, CDR2 YNNKEL (reference sequence). Trimming shortened V by 4 bases and J by 0 bases, and 2 bases separated the two germline ends.

The CDR3 protein is CASGGLAGRSPSNEQFF. In DNA form, the CDR3 reads TGTGCCAGCGGGGGCCTGGCTGGGAGGTCCCCTTCCAATGAGCAGTTCTTC. J is TRBJ2-1 and V is TRBV27, with D perhaps TRBD1 or TRBD2 (6 bases each). The CDR3 contains 17 residues. CDR1 MNHEY and CDR2 SMNVEV come from the germline V gene (reference sequence). The V gene lost 8 bases and the J gene lost 6 bases, with 26 bases spanning the gap.

The chain links TRBV6-2 or TRBV6-3 to TRBJ2-1; 12 bases are a match to TRBD2. After removal of 6 bases from V and 4 bases from J, the junction contained 4 bases not matched to a gene. The germline V gene has CDR1 MNHEY and CDR2 SVGEGT. The CDR3 sequence is 15 residues long. CDR3 coding DNA: TGTGCCAGCAGACCTAGCGGGGGGGTTTACAATGAGCAGTTCTTC. As protein: CASRPSGGVYNEQFF.

The genes are TRBV3-1 (or the pseudogene TRBV3-2) and TRBJ2-7; 9 positions match TRBD1. Germline CDR1 reads LGHDT; CDR2 reads YNNKEL (reference sequence). J lost 7 bases, V lost 3 bases, and 13 bases had no gene match. There are 16 residues in the CDR3. CDR3 region: CASSHGSGTGTGEQYF. CDR3 coding DNA: TGTGCCAGCAGCCATGGGTCCGGGACAGGGACGGGAGAGCAGTACTTC.

V gene TRBV19 combines with J gene TRBJ1-6, with D possibly being TRBD1 (6 bases). This CDR3 comprises 15 residues. Trimming cost V 7 bases and J 3 bases, with 13 bases left between them. Looked up from germline, CDR1 is LNHDA and CDR2 is SQIVND (reference sequence). CDR3 coding DNA: TGTGCCAGTACCGGAGGACAGTACTATAATTCACCCCTCCACTTT. This codes for CASTGGQYYNSPLHF.

The sample holds a few counts of this clone. The V and J genes are TRBV6-5 and TRBJ1-1; D gene ambiguous. Per the germline V gene, CDR1 is MNHEY and CDR2 is SVGAGI. The V gene lost 5 bases and the J gene lost 1 base, with 8 bases spanning the gap. The CDR3 runs to 13 residues. CDR3 sequence (DNA): TGTGCCAGCAGTCGGTTGGGGAACACTGAAGCTTTCTTT. Amino acids: CASSRLGNTEAFF.

This clone turned up a few times. The chain carries TRBV2 and TRBJ2-7; D may correspond to TRBD1 or TRBD2 (5 bases each). This CDR3 spans 14 amino acids. The germline CDR1 and CDR2 sequences are SNHLY and FYNNEI. Deletions cut 8 bases from V and 2 bases from J, with 16 bases between. CDR3 region: CASRPRPGPYEQYF. In nucleotides, the CDR3 is TGTGCCAGCCGCCCGAGGCCGGGGCCCTACGAGCAGTACTTC.

The V gene is TRBV6-6, the J gene TRBJ2-1; tentative D call: TRBD1 (7 bases). Trimming took off 5 bases at V and 8 bases at J, with 25 bases between the two ends. CDR1 is MNHNY and CDR2 is SVGAGI in the germline V gene (reference sequence). This CDR3 has 17 amino acids. CDR3 DNA: TGTGCCAGCAGTCCGGACAGGTGGATGGCTCGGAGGGATGAGCAGTTCTTC. Encoded protein: CASSPDRWMARRDEQFF.

This sequence joins TRBV7-6 and TRBJ2-7, with TRBD1 identical over 7 bases. This CDR3 is built from 12 residues. Losses at the gene ends were 6 bases for V and 6 bases for J; bases not matched to a gene: 5. Germline-derived CDR1 and CDR2 are SGHVS and FNYEAQ. CDR3 DNA: TGTGCCAGCAGTCCAGGGGGAAGCGAGCAGTACTTC. Translating it yields CASSPGGSEQYF. Variable domain in full (rest from reference TRBV7-6 and TRBJ2-7): GAGVSQSPRYKVTKRGQDVALRCDPISGHVSLYWYRQALGQGPEFLTYFNYEAQQDKSGLPNDRFSAERPEGSISTLTIQRTEQRDSAMYRCASSPGGSEQYFGPGTRLTVT.

The genes are TRBV7-9 and TRBJ1-1; D call uncertain. Germline V CDR1 and CDR2: SEHNR, FQNEAQ (reference sequence). The V and J ends lost 5 bases and 5 bases respectively, with 15 bases between them. The CDR3 runs 14 residues. The CDR3 DNA follows: TGTGCCAGCAGCCCCCGGGGAGGTCGAACTGAAGCTTTCTTT. This sequence encodes CASSPRGGRTEAFF.

This clone has only one observation. This rearrangement joins TRBV6-1 to TRBJ1-2; no clear D gene. Germline values: CDR1 MNHNS, CDR2 SASEGT. The CDR3 is 12 amino acids. Trimming stripped 3 bases from V and 4 bases from J, with 6 bases between. This CDR3 reads CASSDRGYGYTF. The CDR3 coding sequence is TGTGCCAGCAGTGACCGAGGCTATGGCTACACCTTC.

The rearrangement uses TRBV19 and TRBJ2-7; 10 nucleotides line up with TRBD2. The trim removed 5 bases at V and 1 base at J, leaving 5 bases unmatched. This CDR3 is 15 amino acids long. Germline V gene sequence: CDR1 LNHDA, CDR2 SQIVND (reference sequence). CDR3 in amino acids: CASSWLAGESYEQYF. In DNA, the CDR3 is TGTGCCAGTAGTTGGCTAGCGGGAGAGTCCTACGAGCAGTACTTC.

V and J are TRBV7-9 and TRBJ2-7; D unclear. V lost 5 bases and J lost 2, with 7 bases in between. CDR1 is SEHNR and CDR2 is FQNEAQ in the germline V gene (reference sequence). CDR3 length: 12 residues. The CDR3 nucleotides read TGTGCCAGCAGCATCTCAGCCTACGAGCAGTACTTC. Its translation is CASSISAYEQYF. Using reference TRBV7-9 and TRBJ2-7 for the parts outside the CDR3, the full variable domain is DTGVSQNPRHKITKRGQNVTFRCDPISEHNRLYWYRQTLGQGPEFLTYFQNEAQLEKSRLLSDRFSAERPKGSFSTLEIQRTEQGDSAMYLCASSISAYEQYFGPGTRLTVT.

The rearrangement joins TRBV2 to TRBJ1-1, with D perhaps TRBD1 (6 bases). V gave up 8 bases and J gave up 0 bases, with 10 bases separating them. Germline assignment: CDR1 SNHLY and CDR2 FYNNEI. This CDR3 contains 13 residues. Here the CDR3 DNA reads TGTGCCAGCGAGGGGGGCGTGAACACTGAAGCTTTCTTT. It codes for CASEGGVNTEAFF.